This T cell receptor beta chain emerged from a study of cytotoxic CD8 clonotypes in ibrutinib-treated CLL. For the study at large: Investigators reported approximately 25 partial and 2 complete responses; after median roughly 63 months, approximately 15 patients remained remitted and roughly 12 progressed. On average, about 92,000 productive rearrangements and over 250,000 productive templates per sample. Study outcomes and limitations: Having risen at ibrutinib response, clonality had fallen back toward baseline by progression.

Germline loops: CDR1 LNHDA, CDR2 SQIVND (reference sequence). The length of the CDR3 is 15 residues. V was cut by 6 bases and J by 5 bases, with 20 bases left in between. This clone turned up a few times. Its cognate antigen is unknown. Method: immunoSEQ multiplex PCR; TCRdb's copy keeps in-frame clones and lacks some. The sample records 45,000 to 70,000 clones, around 60% being singletons. This TCR came from a human donor with chronic lymphocytic leukemia. The sequencing here drew on PBMCs, taken after 24 months of ibrutinib treatment. The chain joins TRBV19 to TRBJ2-7; D gene unclear. Here the CDR3 DNA reads TGTGCCAGTAGCAAACATAGCCGTCAGCGTAACGAGCAGTACTTC. Its protein product is CASSKHSRQRNEQYF.